This passage covers 29 T cell receptor beta chains from one sample sequenced in a study of cytomegalovirus exposure and HLA in healthy donors. The table came from immunoSEQ multiplex PCR; TCRdb's copy has only in-frame clones and leaves some out. The sample lists 110,000 or so clones; about nine tenths were seen once. Material for sequencing was PBMCs. All receptors derive from a man aged 18 to 29 in good health and CMV-seropositive.

J is TRBJ1-1 and V is TRBV11-1; the D is unclear. The CDR3 runs 14 residues. Trimming removed 3 bases at V and 5 bases at J, with 13 bases between. Germline CDR1 is SGHAT and CDR2 is FQDESV (reference sequence). Written as DNA, the CDR3 is TGTGCCAGCAGCTTGGCCGAGGGCAGAACTGAAGCTTTCTTT. It translates to CASSLAEGRTEAFF.

This chain connects TRBV4-1 to TRBJ1-6; D is perhaps TRBD1 (5 bases). Germline CDR1 and CDR2: MGHRA and YSYEKL. The CDR3 sequence is 16 residues long. Trimming pared 0 bases from V and 7 bases from J, leaving 13 bases between. The CDR3 region has the DNA TGCGCCAGCAGCCAAGAATATGGGGCAGGGAATTCACCCCTCCACTTT. Its protein is CASSQEYGAGNSPLHF.

The chain carries TRBV23-1 and TRBJ1-2; TRBD1 aligns across 9 bases. TRBV23-1 is annotated as an ORF whose role is uncertain. This CDR3 contains 17 residues. J lost 0 bases, V lost 6 bases, and 11 bases had no gene match. The CDR3 DNA sequence: TGCGCCAGCAGCCCCCCGGGACAGGGAACAGCTAACTATGGCTACACCTTC. This sequence encodes CASSPPGQGTANYGYTF.

This rearrangement joins TRBV4-1 to TRBJ2-1; TRBD1 matches at 7 bases. The CDR3 runs 16 residues. Germline CDR1 reads MGHRA; CDR2 reads YSYEKL. The junction had 5 bases not matched to a gene; V was cut back by 2 bases and J by 1 base. DNA of the CDR3: TGCGCCAGCAGCCAATACGACAGGGTGTCCTACAATGAGCAGTTCTTC. As protein: CASSQYDRVSYNEQFF.

This clone was seen only a few times. V and J are TRBV27 and TRBJ1-2, with 7 positions matching TRBD1. Germline lookup yields CDR1 MNHEY and CDR2 SMNVEV (reference sequence). The CDR3 spans 12 residues. After removal of 6 bases from V and 5 bases from J, the junction contained 3 bases not matched to a gene. CDR3 amino acids: CASRTGVYGYTF. Here the CDR3 DNA reads TGTGCCAGCAGAACAGGGGTTTATGGCTACACCTTC.

The CDR3 coding sequence is TGTGCCAGCAGCAGGCAGAGAGAAATACACTCTGGAAACACCATATATTTT. Amino acid sequence: CASSRQREIHSGNTIYF. The genes are TRBV27 and TRBJ1-3; no firm D call. Deletions cut 6 bases from V and 0 bases from J, with 18 bases between. CDR3 length equals 17 residues. Germline V gene data show CDR1 as MNHEY and CDR2 as SMNVEV (reference sequence).

V gene TRBV27 combines with J gene TRBJ2-2, with no clear D. Germline V gene lookup returns CDR1 MNHEY and CDR2 SMNVEV (reference sequence). The CDR3 has 11 amino acids. V was shortened by 8 bases and J by 8 bases, with 9 bases between the two germline ends. The CDR3 here is CASGRLGELFF. The CDR3 nucleotides read TGTGCCAGCGGCCGCTTGGGGGAGCTGTTTTTT.

This clone came up a few times. The gene calls are TRBV7-2 and TRBJ2-7; D perhaps matches TRBD1 (5 bases). Germline assignment: CDR1 SGHTA and CDR2 FQGNSA. The CDR3 loop spans 14 amino acids. Between the trimmed V and J ends, which lost 3 bases and 2 bases, there was a span of 11 bases. In DNA form, the CDR3 reads TGTGCCAGCAGCTTCACAGGAATTACCTACGAGCAGTACTTC. The encoded protein is CASSFTGITYEQYF.

The chain links TRBV11-2 to TRBJ1-1; D call uncertain. The germline V gene encodes CDR1 SGHAT and CDR2 FQNNGV. The CDR3 contains 14 residues. Trimming pared 3 bases from V and 9 bases from J, leaving 17 bases between. The CDR3 sequence is CASSLTSREGKAFF. Here the CDR3 DNA reads TGTGCCAGCAGCTTGACAAGTAGGGAGGGAAAAGCTTTCTTT.

The chain has TRBV7-8 and TRBJ1-5; D possibly corresponds to TRBD1 (5 bases). V dropped 2 bases and J dropped 5 bases, with 16 bases sitting between them. CDR1 is SGHVS, CDR2 FQNEAQ, per germline. The CDR3 is 16 amino acids. CDR3 coding DNA: TGTGCCAGCAGCTTATGGGGAGGGGTCGGGGATCAGCCCCAGCATTTT. Its protein is CASSLWGGVGDQPQHF.

A word on this clone: In the same sample, other DNA sequences code for this CDR3. The rearrangement joins TRBV19 to TRBJ1-1, with a tentative D call TRBD1 (6 bases). From germline, CDR1 is LNHDA and CDR2 SQIVND (reference sequence). Trimming took 3 bases from V and 1 from J, leaving 9 bases between them. The CDR3 is 14 amino acids. Here the CDR3 DNA reads TGTGCCAGTAGTATTGGCAGGGGGAACACTGAAGCTTTCTTT. Its protein is CASSIGRGNTEAFF.

To note about this clone: The sample carries other DNA sequences with the same CDR3. The V and J genes are TRBV5-1 and TRBJ2-3; weak D call: TRBD2 (6 bases). Germline CDR1 reads SGHRS; CDR2 reads YFSETQ. The CDR3 runs 14 residues. Trimming removed 0 bases from V and 1 base from J, with 6 bases in between. The CDR3 reads CASSLAGGTDTQYF. The CDR3 bases are TGCGCCAGCAGCTTGGCGGGGGGCACAGATACGCAGTATTTT. The full variable domain, its missing parts supplied by reference TRBV5-1 and TRBJ2-3, is KAGVTQTPRYLIKTRGQQVTLSCSPISGHRSVSWYQQTPGQGLQFLFEYFSETQRNKGNFPGRFSGRQFSNSRSEMNVSTLELGDSALYLCASSLAGGTDTQYFGPGTRLTVL.

This chain joins TRBV11-2 and TRBJ2-4; 8 bases are shared with TRBD1. The CDR3 runs 18 residues. V lost 3 bases to trimming and J lost 9 bases; unmatched junction nucleotides: 19. The V gene's germline CDR1 is SGHAT and CDR2 FQNNGV. The CDR3 sequence: CASSFRTGLGRDGGIQYF. The DNA of the CDR3 is TGTGCCAGCAGCTTCAGGACAGGGCTGGGTCGAGACGGCGGCATTCAGTACTTC.

V and J are TRBV7-9 and TRBJ1-5; maybe TRBD1 (5 bases). CDR1 and CDR2 (germline): SEHNR, FQNEAQ (reference sequence). Deletions cut 4 bases from V and 0 bases from J, with 7 bases between. CDR3 length: 14 residues. This CDR3 is CASSSDISNQPQHF. CDR3 sequence (DNA): TGTGCCAGCAGCTCGGACATTAGCAATCAGCCCCAGCATTTT.

The CDR3 nucleotides are TGTGCCAGCGTCAGGGGCTACGAGCAGTACTTC. It codes for CASVRGYEQYF. The chain uses TRBV6-1 and TRBJ2-7, with D perhaps matching TRBD1 (6 bases). The CDR3 spans 11 residues. From germline, CDR1 is MNHNS and CDR2 SASEGT. Trimming left V 8 bases short and J 3 bases short, with 8 bases between.

This sequence joins TRBV5-5 and TRBJ2-2; 7 nucleotides agree with TRBD2. The length of the CDR3 is 15 residues. V shed 4 bases, J shed 8 bases, and the junction held 11 bases outside the gene matches. CDR1 is SGHKS, CDR2 YYEKEE, per germline (reference sequence). CDR3 DNA sequence: TGTGCCAGCAGCCCGGGAGGCGGTGGGAGGGGGGAGCTGTTTTTT. It yields the protein CASSPGGGGRGELFF.

This clone has only one observation. This chain links TRBV7-9 with TRBJ2-3; TRBD2 matches at 7 bases. The germline V gene has CDR1 SEHNR and CDR2 FQNEAQ (reference sequence). CDR3 length equals 16 residues. With 3 bases clipped from V and 3 bases from J, the junction kept 9 bases outside the gene matches. In DNA, the CDR3 is TGTGCCAGCAGCTTCGTCACGGGGGAGGGGACAGATACGCAGTATTTT. It codes for CASSFVTGEGTDTQYF. Using reference TRBV7-9 and TRBJ2-3 for the parts outside the CDR3, the full variable domain is DTGVSQNPRHKITKRGQNVTFRCDPISEHNRLYWYRQTLGQGPEFLTYFQNEAQLEKSRLLSDRFSAERPKGSFSTLEIQRTEQGDSAMYLCASSFVTGEGTDTQYFGPGTRLTVL.

The V call is TRBV9, the J call TRBJ1-5, with D hard to call. V was clipped by 0 bases and J by 4 bases, with 8 bases between them. This CDR3 contains 14 residues. CDR1 is SGDLS and CDR2 is YYNGEE in the germline V gene. CDR3 protein: CASSVGVENQPQHF. CDR3 nucleotide sequence: TGTGCCAGCAGCGTAGGAGTCGAGAATCAGCCCCAGCATTTT.

The rearrangement joins TRBV4-1 to TRBJ2-1, with TRBD2 identical over 8 bases. There are 18 residues in the CDR3. V was pared by 1 base and J by 6 bases, with 14 bases of the junction left unmatched. The germline CDR1 and CDR2 sequences are MGHRA and YSYEKL. CDR3 sequence (DNA): TGCGCCAGCAGCCAAGGATCAGTAGCGGGGTCCATACGCAATGAGCAGTTCTTC. Amino acids: CASSQGSVAGSIRNEQFF.

This sequence joins TRBV9 and TRBJ2-1; 10 nucleotides match TRBD2. The J segment lost 5 bases and the V segment lost 4 bases, leaving 6 bases of the junction unmatched. Germline V gives CDR1 SGDLS, CDR2 YYNGEE. This CDR3 is built from 15 residues. The CDR3 nucleotides are TGTGCCAGCAGCTGGACTAGCGGCACCCACAATGAGCAGTTCTTC. It specifies CASSWTSGTHNEQFF.

The gene calls are TRBV6-6 and TRBJ1-6; possibly TRBD1 for D (6 bases). The CDR3 is 14 amino acids. V lost 6 bases and J 7 bases, leaving 13 bases between the germline ends. CDR1 and CDR2 from the germline V gene are MNHNY and SVGAGI (reference sequence). The CDR3 sequence: CASRNRAGNSPLHF. The CDR3 DNA is TGTGCCAGCAGAAACAGGGCTGGGAATTCACCCCTCCACTTT.

The chain couples TRBV29-1 to TRBJ1-5, with TRBD1 matching 9 bases. The V gene's germline CDR1 is SQVTM and CDR2 ANQGSEA. V shed 6 bases, J shed 4 bases, and the junction held 7 bases outside the gene matches. This CDR3 spans 14 amino acids. As DNA, the CDR3 is TGCAGCGTGCAATCCGGGACAGGGAATCAGCCCCAGCATTTT. Its protein is CSVQSGTGNQPQHF.

The chain is built from TRBV10-3 and TRBJ2-1; the match to TRBD1 covers 7 bases. The CDR3 length is 16 residues. Germline assignment: CDR1 ENHRY and CDR2 SYGVKD. V lost 6 bases to trimming and J lost 2 bases; unmatched junction nucleotides: 10. The DNA of the CDR3 is TGTGCCATCAGCTCATGGACAGGTCAAACCTACAATGAGCAGTTCTTC. It encodes CAISSWTGQTYNEQFF.

V gene TRBV6-6 combines with J gene TRBJ1-1; no reliable D call. The CDR3 is made up of 13 amino acids. Trimming cost V 7 bases and J 5 bases, with 14 bases left between them. Germline CDR1 reads MNHNY; CDR2 reads SVGAGI (reference sequence). The CDR3 region has the DNA TGTGCCAGCATCCCGTCAGCGGGTACTGAAGCTTTCTTT. This codes for CASIPSAGTEAFF.

The chain uses TRBV6-5 and TRBJ1-3, with a tentative D call TRBD1 (5 bases). Germline V gene lookup returns CDR1 MNHEY and CDR2 SVGAGI. V shed 2 bases and J shed 2 bases, with 7 bases lying between them. CDR3 length: 14 residues. In DNA, the CDR3 is TGTGCCAGCAGTTACCGGGGGGCTGGAAACACCATATATTTT. Amino acids: CASSYRGAGNTIYF.

The chain recombines TRBV4-1 with TRBJ1-1; D call uncertain. Germline CDR1 MGHRA, CDR2 YSYEKL. V was cut by 0 bases and J by 5 bases, with 13 bases left in between. This CDR3 is built from 15 residues. CDR3 in DNA: TGCGCCAGCAGCCAAGATCTGGCGCGAGGGACTGAAGCTTTCTTT. Its translation: CASSQDLARGTEAFF.

This clone was recorded once. The CDR3 coding sequence is TGTGCCAGCAGCTTGTCAGGGTTTGATTCACCCCTCCACTTT. Translation gives CASSLSGFDSPLHF. This chain links TRBV7-6 with TRBJ1-6, with a tentative D call TRBD1 (5 bases). Germline V gene lookup returns CDR1 SGHVS and CDR2 FNYEAQ. The CDR3 extends over 14 amino acids. The V end was cut by 3 bases, the J end by 8 bases, with 11 bases between.

This chain joins TRBV5-1 and TRBJ1-2, with TRBD1 matching 7 bases. Germline values: CDR1 SGHRS, CDR2 YFSETQ. V trimming: 1 base; J trimming: 3 bases; junction bases outside the gene matches: 3. This CDR3 is 14 amino acids long. CDR3 region: CASSLWGTDYGYTF. CDR3 bases: TGCGCCAGCAGCTTGTGGGGGACAGACTATGGCTACACCTTC.

The V and J genes are TRBV18 and TRBJ1-5; TRBD1 is a possible D gene (6 bases). Trimming removed 3 bases at V and 4 bases at J, with 10 bases between. The CDR3 is 14 amino acids. CDR1 and CDR2 from the germline V gene are KGHSH and LQKENI. The CDR3 DNA follows: TGTGCCAGCTCACCCACAGGGTGGAATCAGCCCCAGCATTTT. Amino acids: CASSPTGWNQPQHF.